The 7 T cell receptor beta chains below come from one sample, sequenced in a study of T cells after yellow fever vaccination. TCRdb re-called the 5' RACE reads with MiXCR, one entry per CDR3 protein. Among around 590,000 distinct CDR3 sequences listed, 9% to 15% were seen once. Source: PBMCs, taken on the day of the yellow fever booster vaccination. The receptor source for this set is a man aged 25 to 40 who received the YFV17D yellow fever vaccine.

This clonotype was counted a few times. This sequence joins TRBV5-1 and TRBJ2-5, with D maybe TRBD2 (6 bases). V lost 8 bases, J lost 3 bases, and 11 bases lay in between. This CDR3 comprises 12 residues. Germline V gene lookup returns CDR1 SGHRS and CDR2 YFSETQ. This chain's CDR3 is CASGLPEETQYF. The CDR3, as DNA: TGCGCCAGTGGACTACCTGAAGAGACCCAGTACTTC. Using reference TRBV5-1 and TRBJ2-5 for the parts outside the CDR3, the full variable domain is KAGVTQTPRYLIKTRGQQVTLSCSPISGHRSVSWYQQTPGQGLQFLFEYFSETQRNKGNFPGRFSGRQFSNSRSEMNVSTLELGDSALYLCASGLPEETQYFGPGTRLLVL.

V is TRBV7-2 and J is TRBJ2-5; D assignment may be TRBD1 or TRBD2 (5 bases each). Germline V gene sequence: CDR1 SGHTA, CDR2 FQGNSA. This CDR3 region has 13 residues. The germline V and J ends were trimmed by 4 bases and 10 bases, with 16 bases remaining between them. The CDR3 DNA reads as TGTGCCAGCAGCTCTACCGGGACCCCGGGCCAGTACTTC. This sequence encodes CASSSTGTPGQYF.

The rearrangement links TRBV12-3 or TRBV12-4 to TRBJ2-5; no reliable D call. V gave up 6 bases and J gave up 4 bases, with 15 bases separating them. The CDR3 contains 14 residues. As DNA, the CDR3 is TGTGCCAGCAGCCCCCCTGGGGATGGAGAGACCCAGTACTTC. This codes for CASSPPGDGETQYF.

This clonotype was seen only a few times. The chain carries TRBV29-1 and TRBJ2-7; D ambiguous. Trimming left V 5 bases short and J 4 bases short, with 12 bases between. Germline V lookup: CDR1 SQVTM, CDR2 ANQGSEA. This CDR3 has 12 residues. Here the CDR3 reads CSVRGPSYEQYF. The CDR3 DNA reads as TGCAGCGTTCGTGGGCCCTCGTACGAGCAGTACTTC.

In this sample, this clonotype turned up a few times. This rearrangement joins TRBV14 to TRBJ2-5; D is unclear. This CDR3 is built from 14 residues. V shed 5 bases and J shed 5 bases, with 15 bases lying between them. Per germline, CDR1 SGHDN and CDR2 FVKESK. As DNA, the CDR3 is TGTGCCAGCAGCAGATCTGAGACGGTGGAGACCCAGTACTTC. Residues: CASSRSETVETQYF. Using reference TRBV14 and TRBJ2-5 for the parts outside the CDR3, the full variable domain is EAGVTQFPSHSVIEKGQTVTLRCDPISGHDNLYWYRRVMGKEIKFLLHFVKESKQDESGMPNNRFLAERTGGTYSTLKVQPAELEDSGVYFCASSRSETVETQYFGPGTRLLVL.

This clonotype showed up just a few times. This chain joins TRBV4-3 and TRBJ1-1, with D hard to call. The V and J ends lost 3 bases and 1 base respectively, with 6 bases between them. Germline V gene lookup returns CDR1 LGHNA and CDR2 YSLEER. This CDR3 has 13 amino acids. CDR3 DNA sequence: TGCGCCAGCAGCCATGGACGGAACACTGAAGCTTTCTTT. Translated: CASSHGRNTEAFF.

This clonotype occurred a few times. The V call is TRBV7-2, the J call TRBJ2-3, with D hard to call. Trimming took off 1 base at V and 2 bases at J, with 16 bases between the two ends. CDR1 is SGHTA, CDR2 FQGNSA, per germline. This CDR3 has 17 residues. CDR3 in DNA: TGTGCCAGCAGCTTAGTGGTACTAACACCGAACACAGATACGCAGTATTTT. Protein: CASSLVVLTPNTDTQYF.